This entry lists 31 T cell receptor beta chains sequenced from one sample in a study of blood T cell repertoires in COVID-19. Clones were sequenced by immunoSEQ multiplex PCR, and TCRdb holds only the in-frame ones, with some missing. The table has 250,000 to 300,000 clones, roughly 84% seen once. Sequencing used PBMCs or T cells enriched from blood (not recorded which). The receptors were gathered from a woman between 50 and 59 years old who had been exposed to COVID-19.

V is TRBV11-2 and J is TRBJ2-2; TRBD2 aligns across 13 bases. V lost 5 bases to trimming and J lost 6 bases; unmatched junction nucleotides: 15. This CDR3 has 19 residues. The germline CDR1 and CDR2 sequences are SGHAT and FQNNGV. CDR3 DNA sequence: TGTGCCAGCAGCCTTCGGCCGCGACTAGCGGGGGGAAACCCCGGGGAGCTGTTTTTT. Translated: CASSLRPRLAGGNPGELFF.

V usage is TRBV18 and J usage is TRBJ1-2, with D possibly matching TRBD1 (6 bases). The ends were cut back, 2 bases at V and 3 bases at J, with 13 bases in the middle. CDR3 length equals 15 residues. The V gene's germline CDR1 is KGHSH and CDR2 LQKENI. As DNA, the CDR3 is TGTGCCAGCTCACCAAGTGGGGGCGCGGACTATGGCTACACCTTC. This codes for CASSPSGGADYGYTF.

CDR3 sequence reads: CASSQEIRAEAFF. As DNA, the CDR3 is TGCGCCAGCAGCCAAGAAATCCGGGCTGAAGCTTTCTTT. This chain links TRBV4-3 with TRBJ1-1; no firm D call. V dropped 0 bases and J dropped 6 bases, with 8 bases sitting between them. Germline V lookup: CDR1 LGHNA, CDR2 YSLEER. This CDR3 region has 13 residues.

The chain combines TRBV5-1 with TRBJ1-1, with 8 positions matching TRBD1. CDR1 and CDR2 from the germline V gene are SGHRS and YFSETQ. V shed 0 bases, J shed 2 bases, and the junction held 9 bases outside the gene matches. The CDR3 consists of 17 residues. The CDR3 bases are TGCGCCAGCAGCTTGGTGACAGGGGCCGCGGGAAACACTGAAGCTTTCTTT. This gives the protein CASSLVTGAAGNTEAFF.

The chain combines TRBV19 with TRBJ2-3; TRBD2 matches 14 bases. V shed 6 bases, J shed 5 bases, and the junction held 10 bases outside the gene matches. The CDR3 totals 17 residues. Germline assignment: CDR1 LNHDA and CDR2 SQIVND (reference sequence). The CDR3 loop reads CASSHRGTSGGVDTQYF. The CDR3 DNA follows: TGTGCCAGTAGCCACCGGGGGACTAGCGGGGGTGTAGATACGCAGTATTTT.

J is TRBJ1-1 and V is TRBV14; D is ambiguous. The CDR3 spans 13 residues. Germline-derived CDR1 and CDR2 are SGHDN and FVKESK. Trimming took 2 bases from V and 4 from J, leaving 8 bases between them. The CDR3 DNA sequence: TGTGCCAGCAGCCAACTCGGTGGCACTGAAGCTTTCTTT. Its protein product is CASSQLGGTEAFF.

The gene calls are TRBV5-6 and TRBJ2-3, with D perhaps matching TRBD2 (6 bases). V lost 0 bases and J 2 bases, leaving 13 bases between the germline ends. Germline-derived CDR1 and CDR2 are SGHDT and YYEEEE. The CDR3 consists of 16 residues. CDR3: CASSLGQRVVTDTQYF. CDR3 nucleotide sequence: TGTGCCAGCAGCTTGGGGCAGCGGGTAGTCACAGATACGCAGTATTTT.

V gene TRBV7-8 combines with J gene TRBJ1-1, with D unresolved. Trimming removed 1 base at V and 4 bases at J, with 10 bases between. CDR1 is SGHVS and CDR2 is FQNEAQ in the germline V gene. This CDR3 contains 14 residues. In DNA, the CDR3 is TGTGCCAGCAGCTTAGGAGTCGGGGTCACTGAAGCTTTCTTT. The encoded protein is CASSLGVGVTEAFF.

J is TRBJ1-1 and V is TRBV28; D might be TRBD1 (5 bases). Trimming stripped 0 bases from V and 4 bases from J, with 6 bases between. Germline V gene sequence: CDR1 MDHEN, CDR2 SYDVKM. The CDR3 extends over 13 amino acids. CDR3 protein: CASSLWGGTEAFF. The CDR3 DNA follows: TGTGCCAGCAGTTTATGGGGGGGCACTGAAGCTTTCTTT.

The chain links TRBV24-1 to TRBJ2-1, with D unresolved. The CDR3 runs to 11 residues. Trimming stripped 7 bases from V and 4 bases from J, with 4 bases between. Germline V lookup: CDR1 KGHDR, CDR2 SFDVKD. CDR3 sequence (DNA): TGTGCCACCAGCAGATACAATGAGCAGTTCTTC. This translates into CATSRYNEQFF.

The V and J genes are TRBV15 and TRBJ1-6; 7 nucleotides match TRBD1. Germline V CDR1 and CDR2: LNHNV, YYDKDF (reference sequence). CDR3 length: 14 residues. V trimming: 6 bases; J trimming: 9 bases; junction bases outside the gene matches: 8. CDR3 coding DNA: TGTGCCACCAGTCCGGACAGGTCGTCTTCACCCCTCCACTTT. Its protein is CATSPDRSSSPLHF.

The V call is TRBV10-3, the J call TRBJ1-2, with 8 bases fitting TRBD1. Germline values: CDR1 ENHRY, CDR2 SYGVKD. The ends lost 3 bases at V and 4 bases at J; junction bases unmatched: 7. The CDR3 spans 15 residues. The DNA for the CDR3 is TGTGCCATCAGTGATGGAGGACAGGGCCTCTATGGCTACACCTTC. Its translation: CAISDGGQGLYGYTF.

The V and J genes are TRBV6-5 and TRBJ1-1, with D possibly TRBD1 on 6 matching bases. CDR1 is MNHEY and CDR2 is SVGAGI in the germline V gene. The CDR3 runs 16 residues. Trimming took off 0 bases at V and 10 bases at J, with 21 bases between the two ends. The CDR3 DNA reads TGTGCCAGCAGTTACTCGTGGAGTTCGACAGGCCAGGGAGCTTTCTTT. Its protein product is CASSYSWSSTGQGAFF.

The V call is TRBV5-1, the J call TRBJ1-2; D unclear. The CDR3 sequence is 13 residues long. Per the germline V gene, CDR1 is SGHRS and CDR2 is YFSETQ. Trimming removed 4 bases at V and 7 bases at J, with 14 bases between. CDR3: CASSSHGLGGYTF. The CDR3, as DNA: TGCGCCAGCAGCAGTCACGGGTTAGGTGGCTACACCTTC.

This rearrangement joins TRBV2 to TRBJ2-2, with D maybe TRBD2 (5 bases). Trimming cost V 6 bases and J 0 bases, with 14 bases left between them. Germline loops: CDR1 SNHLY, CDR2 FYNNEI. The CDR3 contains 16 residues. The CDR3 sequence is CASSPIASANTGELFF. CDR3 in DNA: TGTGCCAGCAGCCCAATAGCGTCTGCGAACACCGGGGAGCTGTTTTTT.

CDR3 DNA sequence: TGTGCCACCAGTGACGGCGGGGGAGGCTACAATGAGCAGTTCTTC. Its protein is CATSDGGGGYNEQFF. V is TRBV24-1 and J is TRBJ2-1, with TRBD2 matching 7 bases. Germline lookup yields CDR1 KGHDR and CDR2 SFDVKD. V lost 4 bases, J lost 3 bases, and 5 bases stayed unmatched. This CDR3 comprises 15 residues.

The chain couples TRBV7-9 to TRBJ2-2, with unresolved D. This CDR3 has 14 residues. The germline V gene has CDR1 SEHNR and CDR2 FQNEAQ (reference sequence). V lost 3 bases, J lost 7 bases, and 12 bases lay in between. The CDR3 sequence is CASSFNPQLGELFF. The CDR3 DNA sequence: TGTGCCAGCAGCTTCAACCCCCAACTCGGGGAGCTGTTTTTT.

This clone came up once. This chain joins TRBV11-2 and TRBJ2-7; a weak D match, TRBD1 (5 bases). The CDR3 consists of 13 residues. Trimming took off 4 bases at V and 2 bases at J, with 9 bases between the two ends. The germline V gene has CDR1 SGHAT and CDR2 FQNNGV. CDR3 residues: CASSSTATYEQYF. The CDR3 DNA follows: TGTGCCAGCAGCTCGACAGCCACCTACGAGCAGTACTTC.

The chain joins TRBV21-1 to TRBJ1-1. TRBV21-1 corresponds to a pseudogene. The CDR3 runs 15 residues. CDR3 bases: TGTGCCAGCAGCACCTCCCCGGGGGAGAACACTGAAGCTTTCTTT. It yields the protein CASSTSPGENTEAFF.

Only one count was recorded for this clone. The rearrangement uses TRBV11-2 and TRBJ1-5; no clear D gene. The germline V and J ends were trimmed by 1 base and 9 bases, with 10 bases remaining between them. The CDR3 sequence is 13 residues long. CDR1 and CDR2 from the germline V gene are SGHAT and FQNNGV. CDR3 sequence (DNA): TGTGCCAGCAGCTTAGGAGCTGATTGGCCCCAGCATTTT. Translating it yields CASSLGADWPQHF.

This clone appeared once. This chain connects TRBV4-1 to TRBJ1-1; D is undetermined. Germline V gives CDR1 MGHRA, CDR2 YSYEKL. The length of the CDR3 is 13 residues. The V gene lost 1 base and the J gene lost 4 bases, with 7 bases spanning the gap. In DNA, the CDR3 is TGCGCCAGCAGCCAAGGCAGGCGCACTGAAGCTTTCTTT. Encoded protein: CASSQGRRTEAFF.

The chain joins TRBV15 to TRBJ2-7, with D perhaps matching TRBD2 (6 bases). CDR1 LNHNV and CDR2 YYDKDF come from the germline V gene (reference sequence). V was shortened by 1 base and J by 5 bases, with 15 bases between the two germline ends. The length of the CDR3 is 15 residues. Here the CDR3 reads CATSRVGGSWNEQYF. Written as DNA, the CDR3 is TGTGCCACCAGCAGAGTCGGGGGTTCTTGGAACGAGCAGTACTTC.

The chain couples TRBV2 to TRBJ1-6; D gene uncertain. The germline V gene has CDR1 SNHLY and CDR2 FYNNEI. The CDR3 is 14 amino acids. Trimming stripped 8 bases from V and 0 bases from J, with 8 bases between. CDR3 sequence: CASAGSSYNSPLHF. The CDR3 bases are TGTGCCAGCGCGGGGAGCTCCTATAATTCACCCCTCCACTTT.

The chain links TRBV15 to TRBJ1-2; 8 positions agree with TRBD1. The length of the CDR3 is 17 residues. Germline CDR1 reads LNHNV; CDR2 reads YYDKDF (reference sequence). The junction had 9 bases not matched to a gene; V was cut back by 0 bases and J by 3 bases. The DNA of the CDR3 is TGTGCCACCAGCAGAGATCTCACAGGACAGGGAGACTATGGCTACACCTTC. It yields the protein CATSRDLTGQGDYGYTF.

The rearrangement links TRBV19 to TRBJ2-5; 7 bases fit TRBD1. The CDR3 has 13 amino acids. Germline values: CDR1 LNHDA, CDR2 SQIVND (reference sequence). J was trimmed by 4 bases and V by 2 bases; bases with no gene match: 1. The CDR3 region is CASSINRGETQYF. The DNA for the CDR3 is TGTGCCAGTAGTATAAACAGGGGAGAGACCCAGTACTTC.

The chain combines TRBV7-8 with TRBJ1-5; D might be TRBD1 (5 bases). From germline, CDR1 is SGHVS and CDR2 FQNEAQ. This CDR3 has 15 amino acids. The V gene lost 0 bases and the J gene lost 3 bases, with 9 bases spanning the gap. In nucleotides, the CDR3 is TGTGCCAGCAGCTTAGCGTCAGGGAACAATCAGCCCCAGCATTTT. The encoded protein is CASSLASGNNQPQHF.

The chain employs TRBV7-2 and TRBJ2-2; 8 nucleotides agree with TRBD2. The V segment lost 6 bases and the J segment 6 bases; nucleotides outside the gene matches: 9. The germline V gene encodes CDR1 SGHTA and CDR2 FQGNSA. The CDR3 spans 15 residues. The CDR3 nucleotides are TGTGCCAGCAGTCCTCGGGGGGGCCGCGCCGGGGAGCTGTTTTTT. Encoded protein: CASSPRGGRAGELFF.

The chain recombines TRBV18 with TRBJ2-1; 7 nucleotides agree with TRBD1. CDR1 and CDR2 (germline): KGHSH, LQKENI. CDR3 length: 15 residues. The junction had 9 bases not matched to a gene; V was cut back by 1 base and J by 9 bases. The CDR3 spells CASSPLGTDEGEQFF. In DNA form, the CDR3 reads TGTGCCAGCTCACCACTCGGGACAGACGAGGGTGAGCAGTTCTTC.

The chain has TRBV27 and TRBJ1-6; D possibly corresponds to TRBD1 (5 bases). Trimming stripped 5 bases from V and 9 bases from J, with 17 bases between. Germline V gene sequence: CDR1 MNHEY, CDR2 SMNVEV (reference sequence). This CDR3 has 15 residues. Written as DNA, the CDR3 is TGTGCCAGCAGTCCCAGGACACCGTTTGGTTCACCCCTCCACTTT. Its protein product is CASSPRTPFGSPLHF.

The CDR3, as DNA: TGTGCCAGCAGCTTAGTAGTTGGCGGTTTGCACACCGGGGAGCTGTTTTTT. Amino acid sequence: CASSLVVGGLHTGELFF. The rearrangement links TRBV7-7 to TRBJ2-2; D call uncertain. The CDR3 is 17 amino acids. V was cut by 1 base and J by 3 bases, with 15 bases left in between. The germline V gene has CDR1 SSHAT and CDR2 FNYEAQ (reference sequence). Together with reference TRBV7-7 and TRBJ2-2, the CDR3 gives the full variable domain: GAGVSQSPRYKVTKRGQDVTLRCDPISSHATLYWYQQALGQGPEFLTYFNYEAQPDKSGLPSDRFSAERPEGSISTLTIQRTEQRDSAMYRCASSLVVGGLHTGELFFGEGSRLTVL.

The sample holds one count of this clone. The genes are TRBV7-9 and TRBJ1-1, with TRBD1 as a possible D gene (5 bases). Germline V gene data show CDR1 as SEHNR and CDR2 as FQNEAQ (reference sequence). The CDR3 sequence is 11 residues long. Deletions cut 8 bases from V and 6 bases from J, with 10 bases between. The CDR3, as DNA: TGTGCCAGCGCTTCGGGGGCTGAAGCTTTCTTT. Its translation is CASASGAEAFF.